These T cell receptor beta chains were read from a single sample in a study of Graves' ophthalmopathy and Graves' hyperthyroidism. A single record per CDR3 protein comes from TCRdb applying MiXCR to the multiplex PCR reads. Of roughly 700,000 distinct CDR3 sequences listed, roughly two fifths are singletons. The sample consisted of peripheral blood. The source of these receptors is an adult man with Graves' ophthalmopathy. CDR3s include the opening cysteine and the closing phenylalanine or tryptophan. A D gene is named only where the DNA matches it firmly. Some rows have no size entry. The others give once, few or many, or a class for an expanded clone.

cdr3_nt: TGTGCCAGCAGTCCCCTGACTAGCGGGAGACTTTATCGCTACGAGCAGTACTTC
cdr3_aa: CASSPLTSGRLYRYEQYF
clone_size: -
v_call: TRBV10-2
j_call: TRBJ2-7
d_call: TRBD2

cdr3_nt: TGTGCCAGCAGTTTCGAGACTGACTTTGCAGCTTTCTTT
cdr3_aa: CASSFETDFAAFF
clone_size: -
v_call: TRBV12-3/TRBV12-4
j_call: TRBJ1-1
d_call: -

cdr3_nt: TGTGCCAGTAGTCGGGACAGGATTTATTCACCCCTCCACTTT
cdr3_aa: CASSRDRIYSPLHF
clone_size: -
v_call: TRBV19
j_call: TRBJ1-6
d_call: TRBD1

cdr3_nt: TGCGCCAGCAGCTTGGCAGGGGTCACGTCACCCCTCCACTTT
cdr3_aa: CASSLAGVTSPLHF
clone_size: many
v_call: TRBV5-1
j_call: TRBJ1-6
d_call: -

cdr3_nt: TGTGCCAGCAGGGAATTACCGGGACTAGCGGGGACCGGGGAGCTGTTTTTT
cdr3_aa: CASRELPGLAGTGELFF
clone_size: few
v_call: TRBV2
j_call: TRBJ2-2
d_call: TRBD2

cdr3_nt: TGCGCCAGCAGCCCCGATGGGACCGAGTACGGCTATGGCTACACCTTC
cdr3_aa: CASSPDGTEYGYGYTF
clone_size: -
v_call: TRBV7-2
j_call: TRBJ1-2
d_call: -

cdr3_nt: TGTGCCAGCAGTGAGAGGGACAGGGGGACTGAAGCTTTCTTT
cdr3_aa: CASSERDRGTEAFF
clone_size: many
v_call: TRBV2
j_call: TRBJ1-1
d_call: TRBD1

cdr3_nt: TGTGCCAGTAGGAGACAGGGGGCGAGGAACACTGAAGCTTTCTTT
cdr3_aa: CASRRQGARNTEAFF
clone_size: few
v_call: TRBV19
j_call: TRBJ1-1
d_call: TRBD1

cdr3_nt: TGTACCAGCAGCCGGCAGTCTCCTAATTCACCCCTCCACTTT
cdr3_aa: CTSSRQSPNSPLHF
clone_size: once
v_call: TRBV4-2
j_call: TRBJ1-6
d_call: -

cdr3_nt: TGTGCCAGCAGTCCTACCCTCGGACAGAGAAGCACAGATACGCAGTATTTT
cdr3_aa: CASSPTLGQRSTDTQYF
clone_size: -
v_call: TRBV25-1
j_call: TRBJ2-3
d_call: -

cdr3_nt: TGTGCCAGCAGCGCCGTTAACACCGGAGAGCTAGAGACCCAGTACTTC
cdr3_aa: CASSAVNTGELETQYF
clone_size: -
v_call: TRBV2
j_call: TRBJ2-5
d_call: -

cdr3_nt: TGTGCCAGCAGCCGAAGAACACTAGGGTCCGAGACCCAGTACTTC
cdr3_aa: CASSRRTLGSETQYF
clone_size: few
v_call: TRBV7-2
j_call: TRBJ2-5
d_call: -

cdr3_nt: TGTGCCAGCTCACTAGCGGGGAGCTCCTACGAGCGGTACTTC
cdr3_aa: CASSLAGSSYERYF
clone_size: -
v_call: TRBV25-1
j_call: TRBJ2-7
d_call: TRBD2

cdr3_nt: TGTGCCATCGGGGGACAGGCAAATCAGCCCCAGCATTTT
cdr3_aa: CAIGGQANQPQHF
clone_size: many
v_call: TRBV10-3
j_call: TRBJ1-5
d_call: TRBD1

cdr3_nt: TGTGCCAGCAGTCCCGGACTAGTGATAGAGACCCAGTACTTC
cdr3_aa: CASSPGLVIETQYF
clone_size: -
v_call: TRBV10-3
j_call: TRBJ2-5
d_call: TRBD2

cdr3_nt: TGTGCCAGCAGGACAGGTCCGGGGAGCTCCTACGAGCAGTACTTC
cdr3_aa: CASRTGPGSSYEQYF
clone_size: -
v_call: TRBV10-2
j_call: TRBJ2-7
d_call: TRBD1

cdr3_nt: TGTGCCAGCAGCTTAGGGACAGGGAATGATGGCTACACCTTC
cdr3_aa: CASSLGTGNDGYTF
clone_size: many
v_call: TRBV7-9
j_call: TRBJ1-2
d_call: TRBD1

cdr3_nt: TGTGCCAGCAGCGGCGGGACATGGGTCCTTAACACTGAAGCTTTCTTT
cdr3_aa: CASSGGTWVLNTEAFF
clone_size: few
v_call: TRBV6-4
j_call: TRBJ1-1
d_call: -

cdr3_nt: TGCAGTGCTCCAATCAGGACAAGCAAGACCTACGAGCAGTACTTC
cdr3_aa: CSAPIRTSKTYEQYF
clone_size: few
v_call: TRBV20-1
j_call: TRBJ2-7
d_call: -

cdr3_nt: TGTGCCAGCAGCCAAGAGTCCGCAGGGGGACGACAGCCCCAGCATTTT
cdr3_aa: CASSQESAGGRQPQHF
clone_size: -
v_call: TRBV3-1
j_call: TRBJ1-5
d_call: TRBD1

cdr3_nt: TGTGCCTGGATAGATGTTCTTCGGTATGGCTACACCTTC
cdr3_aa: CAWIDVLRYGYTF
clone_size: -
v_call: TRBV30
j_call: TRBJ1-2
d_call: -

cdr3_nt: TGCAGCCATGAACAGGGGGCGATCTCCTACGAGCAGTACTTC
cdr3_aa: CSHEQGAISYEQYF
clone_size: -
v_call: TRBV29-1
j_call: TRBJ2-7
d_call: TRBD1

cdr3_nt: TGTGCCAGCAGCCCCGGCCGGGCGGACACTGAAGCTTTCTTT
cdr3_aa: CASSPGRADTEAFF
clone_size: few
v_call: TRBV9
j_call: TRBJ1-1
d_call: -

cdr3_nt: TGTGCCAGCAGTTTAATGGGAACGGGCGGGAGTTCCGAGCAGTACTTC
cdr3_aa: CASSLMGTGGSSEQYF
clone_size: many
v_call: TRBV28
j_call: TRBJ2-7
d_call: TRBD2

cdr3_nt: TGTGCCAGCAGCTTAGGAGAGAACACTGAAGCTTTCTTT
cdr3_aa: CASSLGENTEAFF
clone_size: many
v_call: TRBV7-9
j_call: TRBJ1-1
d_call: -

cdr3_nt: TGTGCCAGCAACAAGGACGGGGTACGGTACGAGCAGTACTTC
cdr3_aa: CASNKDGVRYEQYF
clone_size: -
v_call: TRBV2
j_call: TRBJ2-7
d_call: -

cdr3_nt: TGCGCCAGCAGCCGACGCCGACAGGTCCAAGAGACCCAGTACTTC
cdr3_aa: CASSRRRQVQETQYF
clone_size: -
v_call: TRBV2
j_call: TRBJ2-5
d_call: -

cdr3_nt: TGTGCCAGCAGCTTAGCAGGAGGGGTGGGAACTGAAGCTTTCTTT
cdr3_aa: CASSLAGGVGTEAFF
clone_size: -
v_call: TRBV7-2
j_call: TRBJ1-1
d_call: -

cdr3_nt: TGTGCCAGCAGCGCGGTGGGTGCAACTAATGAAAAACTGTTTTTT
cdr3_aa: CASSAVGATNEKLFF
clone_size: once
v_call: TRBV7-9
j_call: TRBJ1-4
d_call: -

cdr3_nt: TGCAGTGCACTTAGGGGTTCGGAAGAGACCCAGTACTTC
cdr3_aa: CSALRGSEETQYF
clone_size: -
v_call: TRBV20-1
j_call: TRBJ2-5
d_call: -

cdr3_nt: TGCGCCAGCAGCCAACTTGCGGCCCGGGAAGAGCAGTACTTC
cdr3_aa: CASSQLAAREEQYF
clone_size: few
v_call: TRBV4-3
j_call: TRBJ2-7
d_call: -

cdr3_nt: TGCGCCAGCAGCCAAGTGGCAGGGAGGTCTACTAATGAAAAACTGTTTTTT
cdr3_aa: CASSQVAGRSTNEKLFF
clone_size: few
v_call: TRBV4-3
j_call: TRBJ1-4
d_call: -

cdr3_nt: TGTGCCACCAGCAGATGGGACAACTATGGCTACACCTTC
cdr3_aa: CATSRWDNYGYTF
clone_size: many
v_call: TRBV15
j_call: TRBJ1-2
d_call: -

cdr3_nt: TGTGCCATCAGTTACTCTCCCGACGAATCACCCCTCCACTTT
cdr3_aa: CAISYSPDESPLHF
clone_size: -
v_call: TRBV10-3
j_call: TRBJ1-6
d_call: -

cdr3_nt: TGTGCCAGCAGCCGTGGGACAGGGGGCTACCCGCCAAGATTC
cdr3_aa: CASSRGTGGYPPRF
clone_size: -
v_call: TRBV7-2
j_call: TRBJ1-2
d_call: TRBD1

cdr3_nt: TGTGCCAGCAGTCCCGCGGCCGGGAGACGGGAGACCCAGTACTTC
cdr3_aa: CASSPAAGRRETQYF
clone_size: many
v_call: TRBV12-3/TRBV12-4
j_call: TRBJ2-5
d_call: -

cdr3_nt: TGTGCTAGCAGCCTCATCGGCAGGGCTGGAGAGACCCAGTACTTC
cdr3_aa: CASSLIGRAGETQYF
clone_size: many
v_call: TRBV7-7
j_call: TRBJ2-5
d_call: -

cdr3_nt: TGTGCCAGCAGCTTAGCTCGGGGCTCCTACGAGCAGTACTTC
cdr3_aa: CASSLARGSYEQYF
clone_size: many
v_call: TRBV7-8
j_call: TRBJ2-7
d_call: -

cdr3_nt: TGTGCCAGCAGCGTAGAAGCTCGGGGTTCCGAGACCCAGTACTTC
cdr3_aa: CASSVEARGSETQYF
clone_size: few
v_call: TRBV9
j_call: TRBJ2-5
d_call: -

cdr3_nt: TGTGCCAGCAGCTTAGGAGGGACACTTGACTACGAGCAGTACTTC
cdr3_aa: CASSLGGTLDYEQYF
clone_size: few
v_call: TRBV7-9
j_call: TRBJ2-7
d_call: -

cdr3_nt: TGTGCCAGCAGCTTAGGCTCTAGTAAGACCCAGTACTTC
cdr3_aa: CASSLGSSKTQYF
clone_size: many
v_call: TRBV13
j_call: TRBJ2-5
d_call: -

cdr3_nt: TGTGCCACCCGTTACAGGGGCGTGGATGAAAAACTGTTTTTT
cdr3_aa: CATRYRGVDEKLFF
clone_size: -
v_call: TRBV19
j_call: TRBJ1-4
d_call: TRBD1

cdr3_nt: TGTGCCAGCAGTGTAGAGACAGGGACTAATTCACCCCTCCACTTT
cdr3_aa: CASSVETGTNSPLHF
clone_size: -
v_call: TRBV10-2
j_call: TRBJ1-6
d_call: TRBD1

cdr3_nt: TGTGCCAGCAGTCCTGTGTTGAGTGGCGAGCAGTACTTC
cdr3_aa: CASSPVLSGEQYF
clone_size: many
v_call: TRBV12-3/TRBV12-4
j_call: TRBJ2-7
d_call: -

cdr3_nt: TGTGCCAGCAGCTCCCTTGGGGACAGTCTGATCCTCTATGGCTACACCTTC
cdr3_aa: CASSSLGDSLILYGYTF
clone_size: few
v_call: TRBV7-9
j_call: TRBJ1-2
d_call: TRBD1

cdr3_nt: TGTGCCAGTAGTACCGACGGACAGGGGGCTACGTACGAGCAGTACTTC
cdr3_aa: CASSTDGQGATYEQYF
clone_size: many
v_call: TRBV19
j_call: TRBJ2-7
d_call: TRBD1

cdr3_nt: TGTGCCAGCAGCTCGGGGACACCAAATCAGCCCCAGCATTTT
cdr3_aa: CASSSGTPNQPQHF
clone_size: -
v_call: TRBV9
j_call: TRBJ1-5
d_call: -

cdr3_nt: TGTGCCAGCAGATTGACGGATTCTAGCAGTCAGCCCCAGCATTTT
cdr3_aa: CASRLTDSSSQPQHF
clone_size: -
v_call: TRBV24-1
j_call: TRBJ1-5
d_call: -

cdr3_nt: TGTGCCAGCAGTGAACAGGATAAGGTCTACGAGCAGTACTTC
cdr3_aa: CASSEQDKVYEQYF
clone_size: few
v_call: TRBV10-3
j_call: TRBJ2-7
d_call: -

cdr3_nt: TGCGCCAGCAGCCAGTCCGGGACCACGGTACCAGAGACCCAGTACTTC
cdr3_aa: CASSQSGTTVPETQYF
clone_size: few
v_call: TRBV14
j_call: TRBJ2-5
d_call: -

cdr3_nt: TGTGCCAGCAGCTCTACGGACACGGGCATGAACACTGAAGCTTTCTTT
cdr3_aa: CASSSTDTGMNTEAFF
clone_size: few
v_call: TRBV7-9
j_call: TRBJ1-1
d_call: -

cdr3_nt: TGTGCCGCCTCGAAAATAGACGACAGGGCTGGGGCCAACGTCCTGACTTTC
cdr3_aa: CAASKIDDRAGANVLTF
clone_size: many
v_call: TRBV10-3
j_call: TRBJ2-6
d_call: TRBD1

cdr3_nt: TGTGCCAGTAGGGGGGTTAATCAGCCCCAGCATTTT
cdr3_aa: CASRGVNQPQHF
clone_size: -
v_call: TRBV19
j_call: TRBJ1-5
d_call: -

cdr3_nt: TGTGCCAGCAGCCACGGGACAGGGGTTTCTGACGAGCAGTACTTC
cdr3_aa: CASSHGTGVSDEQYF
clone_size: many
v_call: TRBV7-9
j_call: TRBJ2-7
d_call: TRBD1

cdr3_nt: TGCGCCAGCAGTGAGGCAGGGGATCTTAACTATGGCTACACCTTC
cdr3_aa: CASSEAGDLNYGYTF
clone_size: -
v_call: TRBV10-2
j_call: TRBJ1-2
d_call: -